This is a list of T cell receptor beta chains from one sample in a study of blood T cell repertoires in COVID-19. Measured with immunoSEQ multiplex PCR; TCRdb has only the in-frame clones, and not every one. The top ten clones hold roughly 6.7% of a sample with about 190,000 clones, about nine tenths of them seen once. Sequencing input: peripheral blood. These receptors were taken from a man in his forties with acute or convalescent COVID-19. CDR3s leave out the opening cysteine and the closing phenylalanine or tryptophan.

v_gene | len | CDR3aa
TRBV19 | 13 | ASRAGTLSTDTQY
TRBV6-5 | 11 | ASIPTGNYGYT
TRBV7-8 | 12 | ASSVSPGVSPLH
TRBV19 | 12 | ASSMQATNTEAF
TRBV11-2 | 14 | ASSSRERGPNQPQH
TRBV28 | 14 | ASSLGFRGANEKLF
TRBV7-2 | 12 | ASSFSSGDTEAF
TRBV18 | 15 | ASSPPGGGIDYNEQF
TRBV3-1/TRBV3-2 | 11 | ASMGRGTGELF
TRBV7-9 | 9 | ASSLQETQY
TRBV5-6 | 12 | ASSRPLGPLEQY
TRBV4-1 | 13 | ASSQVDRGLNEQF
TRBV6-2/TRBV6-3 | 13 | ASSFRDSSNQPQH
TRBV30 | 11 | AWSVTSNTEAF
TRBV27 | 12 | ASSPRGSTYEQY
TRBV19 | 13 | ASTLRGQRNTEAF
TRBV15 | 14 | ATSRDPDRSSYEQY
TRBV12-3/TRBV12-4 | 10 | ASSLKLPEQY
TRBV6-5 | 13 | ASSPDRKYNSPLH
TRBV5-8 | 13 | ASSLVSGGLYEQF
TRBV7-7 | 14 | ASSPRLAGGQETQY
TRBV5-1 | 13 | ASSFIPGQQETQY
TRBV7-9 | 14 | ASSSAKPPSGDTQY
TRBV19 | 14 | ASSILGTSGAGEQF
TRBV30 | 9 | ASGQANGYT
TRBV6-5 | 13 | ASSRSGQVAEKLF
TRBV21-1 | 15 | ASSKSPQTSGLYEQY
TRBV18 | 11 | ASSTLLRDTQY
TRBV10-2 | 13 | ASSEIAGGPDTQY
TRBV27 | 12 | ATGAGAFDSPLH
TRBV7-8 | 13 | ASSPPGLAAYEQY
TRBV3-1/TRBV3-2 | 14 | ASSQGRSPGYYEQY
TRBV2 | 13 | ASSGQTGEIQPQH
TRBV15 | 11 | ATSRDRNYEQY
TRBV14 | 11 | ASSQERGGKLF
TRBV7-9 | 13 | ASSLPQGEGSPLH
TRBV7-3 | 13 | ASSLGPGWNSPLH
TRBV4-1 | 14 | ASSPIGQGLNYGYT
TRBV13 | 11 | ASSLGRGNTQY
TRBV21-1 | 10 | ASSKARDTQY
TRBV10-3 | 11 | AISRDSEETQY
TRBV6-2/TRBV6-3 | 15 | ASSYGRGYGDNQPQH
TRBV5-4 | 11 | ASSSDYPNEQF
TRBV13 | 12 | ASSGQISGNTIY
TRBV11-2 | 15 | ASRSGNSRISGNTIY
TRBV27 | 16 | ASSPYPPSGGFYNEQF
TRBV4-3 | 13 | ASSQDRVEGDTQY
TRBV27 | 13 | ASSSRRTSSYEQY
TRBV10-1 | 9 | ASSARNEQF
TRBV30 | 12 | AWSVKGAVGEQY
TRBV2 | 11 | ASTLRGKFTLH
TRBV7-2 | 12 | ASSPGLAGIMQY
TRBV4-3 | 13 | ASSPGGGLSYEQY
TRBV12-3/TRBV12-4 | 11 | ASSPPSRDEQF
TRBV20-1 | 11 | SASEGGDTEAF